The source of this T cell receptor (beta chain) is a study of vaccination and CD4 T cells after COVID-19. CD4+ T cells that had been cultured provided DNA sequenced with the Oncomine TCR Beta short-read assay. MiXCR, applied by TCRdb to the PCR reads, yields one record per CDR3 protein. The sample includes over 10,000 distinct CDR3 sequences, around 50% of them seen just once. Study-wide results and caveats: Researchers report that a median approximately 90% of reactive clones in convalescent patients surfaced only post-vaccination.

The treatment was: roughly ten-day PBMC culture with coronavirus spike peptide pools or control peptides (ViraFEST assay). This CDR3 region has 13 residues. The germline V gene encodes CDR1 MRHNA and CDR2 SNTAGT. V was clipped by 4 bases and J by 5 bases, with 11 bases between them. This clonotype has a handful of counts. Its target is unknown. The rearrangement links TRBV6-4 to TRBJ2-5; tentatively, D is TRBD1 (6 bases). The receptor's source is a human donor who had recovered from COVID-19. Sequencing used CD4+ T cells from blood, cultured in vitro. The CDR3 reads CASSVARGETQYF. As DNA, the CDR3 is TGTGCCAGCAGTGTGGCGAGGGGGGAGACCCAGTACTTC.